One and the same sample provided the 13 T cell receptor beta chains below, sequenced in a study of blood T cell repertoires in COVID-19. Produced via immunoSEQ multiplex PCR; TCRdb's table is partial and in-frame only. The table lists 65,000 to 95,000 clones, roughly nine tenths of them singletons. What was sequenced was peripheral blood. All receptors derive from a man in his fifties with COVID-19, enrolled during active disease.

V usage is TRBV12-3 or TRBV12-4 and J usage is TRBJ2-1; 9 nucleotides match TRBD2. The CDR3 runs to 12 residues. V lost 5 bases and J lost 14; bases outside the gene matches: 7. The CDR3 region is CASSPQREVKFF. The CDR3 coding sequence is TGTGCCAGCAGTCCCCAGCGGGAGGTTAAGTTCTTC.

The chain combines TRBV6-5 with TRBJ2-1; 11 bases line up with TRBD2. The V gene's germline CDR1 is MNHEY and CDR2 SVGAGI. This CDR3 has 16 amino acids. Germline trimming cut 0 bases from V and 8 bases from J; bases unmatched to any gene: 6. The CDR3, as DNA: TGTGCCAGCAGTTACTCGGGACTAGCGGAAGGTGATGAGCAGTTCTTC. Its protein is CASSYSGLAEGDEQFF.

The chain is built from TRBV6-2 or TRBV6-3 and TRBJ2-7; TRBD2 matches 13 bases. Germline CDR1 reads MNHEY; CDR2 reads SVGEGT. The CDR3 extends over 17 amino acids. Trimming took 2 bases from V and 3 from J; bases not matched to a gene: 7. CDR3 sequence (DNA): TGTGCCAGCAGTTACACCCGGACTAGCGGGAGAGGCTACGAGCAGTACTTC. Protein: CASSYTRTSGRGYEQYF.

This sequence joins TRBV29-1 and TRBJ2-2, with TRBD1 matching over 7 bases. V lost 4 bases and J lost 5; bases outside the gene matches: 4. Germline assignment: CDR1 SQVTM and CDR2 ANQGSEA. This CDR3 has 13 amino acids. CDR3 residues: CSVVTGQTGELFF. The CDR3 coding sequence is TGCAGCGTTGTGACAGGGCAAACCGGGGAGCTGTTTTTT.

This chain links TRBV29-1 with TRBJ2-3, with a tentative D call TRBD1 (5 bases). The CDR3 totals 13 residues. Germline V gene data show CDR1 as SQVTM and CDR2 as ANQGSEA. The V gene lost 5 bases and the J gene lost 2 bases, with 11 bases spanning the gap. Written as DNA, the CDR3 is TGCAGCGTTCGGCGACAGCACACAGATACGCAGTATTTT. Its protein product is CSVRRQHTDTQYF.

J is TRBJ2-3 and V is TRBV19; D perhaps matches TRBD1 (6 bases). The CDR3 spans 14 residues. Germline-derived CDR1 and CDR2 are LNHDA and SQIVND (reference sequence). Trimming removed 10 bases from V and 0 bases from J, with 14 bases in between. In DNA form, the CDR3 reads TGTGCCACAACAGGGCTGCTGAGCACAGATACGCAGTATTTT. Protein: CATTGLLSTDTQYF. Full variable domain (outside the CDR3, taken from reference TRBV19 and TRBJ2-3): DGGITQSPKYLFRKEGQNVTLSCEQNLNHDAMYWYRQDPGQGLRLIYYSQIVNDFQKGDIAEGYSVSREKKESFPLTVTSAQKNPTAFYLCATTGLLSTDTQYFGPGTRLTVL.

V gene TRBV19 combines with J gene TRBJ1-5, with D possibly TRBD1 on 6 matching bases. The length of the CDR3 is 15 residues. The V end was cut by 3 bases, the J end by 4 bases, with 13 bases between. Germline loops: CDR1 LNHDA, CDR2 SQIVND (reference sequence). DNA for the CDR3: TGTGCCAGTAGTATGGCCGGGACAACTAATCAGCCCCAGCATTTT. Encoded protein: CASSMAGTTNQPQHF.

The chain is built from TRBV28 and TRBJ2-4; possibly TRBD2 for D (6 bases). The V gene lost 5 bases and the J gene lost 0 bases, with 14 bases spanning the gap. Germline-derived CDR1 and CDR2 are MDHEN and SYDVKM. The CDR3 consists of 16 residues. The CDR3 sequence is CASSPRDFIAKNIQYF. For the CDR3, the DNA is TGTGCCAGCAGTCCGCGGGACTTCATAGCCAAAAACATTCAGTACTTC.

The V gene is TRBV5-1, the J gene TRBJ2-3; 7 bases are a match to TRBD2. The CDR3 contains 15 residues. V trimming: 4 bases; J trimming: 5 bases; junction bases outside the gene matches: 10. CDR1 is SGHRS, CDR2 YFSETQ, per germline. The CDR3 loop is CASSLTSVGGDTQYF. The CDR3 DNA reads TGCGCCAGCAGCCTTACTAGCGTGGGGGGAGATACGCAGTATTTT.

The CDR3 coding sequence is TGTGCCAGCACCTCATCAGGGGGCGGTGAAAAACTGTTTTTT. Translating it yields CASTSSGGGEKLFF. The chain has TRBV7-9 and TRBJ1-4, with TRBD1 identical over 8 bases. The germline gives CDR1 SEHNR, CDR2 FQNEAQ (reference sequence). The CDR3 has 14 residues. With V trimmed by 7 bases and J by 7 bases, 8 bases remained unmatched. The full variable domain, with the rest looked up from reference TRBV7-9 and TRBJ1-4, is DTGVSQNPRHKITKRGQNVTFRCDPISEHNRLYWYRQTLGQGPEFLTYFQNEAQLEKSRLLSDRFSAERPKGSFSTLEIQRTEQGDSAMYLCASTSSGGGEKLFFGSGTQLSVL.

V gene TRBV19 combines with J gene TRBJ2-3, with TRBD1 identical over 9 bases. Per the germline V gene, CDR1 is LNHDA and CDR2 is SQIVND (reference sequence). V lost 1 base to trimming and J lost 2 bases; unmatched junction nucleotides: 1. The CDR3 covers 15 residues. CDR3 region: CASSIGDRVTDTQYF. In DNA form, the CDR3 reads TGTGCCAGTAGTATAGGGGACAGGGTCACAGATACGCAGTATTTT.

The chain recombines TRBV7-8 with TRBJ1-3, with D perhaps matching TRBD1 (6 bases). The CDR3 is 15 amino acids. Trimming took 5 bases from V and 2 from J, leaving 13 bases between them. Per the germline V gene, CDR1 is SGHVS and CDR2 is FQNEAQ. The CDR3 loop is CASSPARTAGNTIYF. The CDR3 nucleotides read TGTGCCAGCAGCCCTGCCCGGACAGCTGGAAACACCATATATTTT.

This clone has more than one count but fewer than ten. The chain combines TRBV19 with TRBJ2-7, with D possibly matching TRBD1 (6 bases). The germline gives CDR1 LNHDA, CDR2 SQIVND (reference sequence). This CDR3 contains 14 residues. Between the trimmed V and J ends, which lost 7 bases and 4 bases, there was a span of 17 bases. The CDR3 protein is CASKAGDPAYEQYV. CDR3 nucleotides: TGTGCCAGTAAAGCAGGGGACCCCGCTTACGAGCAGTACGTC.